Listed below are T cell receptor beta chains from one sample, sequenced in a study of memory CD4+ T cells and cytomegalovirus serostatus. Only in-frame clones appear in the TCRdb table, and some are missing; sequencing was by immunoSEQ multiplex PCR. The table shows tens of thousands of clones, with about 74% occurring only once. Sample: memory CD4+ T cells from blood. The receptors here all came from an adult in good health and CMV-seronegative. Each CDR3 is given with its conserved first and last residue. A D gene is named only where the DNA matches it firmly. The size of a clone is reported for some rows only, either as once, few or many, or as a class for expanded clones.

J gene | CDR3 length | D gene | V gene | clone size | CDR3 protein | CDR3 DNA
TRBJ2-7 | 16 | TRBD2 | TRBV5-4 | - | CASSFGLAEASYEQYF | TGTGCCAGCAGCTTTGGACTAGCGGAGGCTTCCTACGAGCAGTACTTC
TRBJ2-6 | 16 | - | TRBV18 | - | CASSSNGISGANVLTF | TGTGCCAGCTCATCCAACGGCATCTCTGGGGCCAACGTCCTGACTTTC
TRBJ1-2 | 13 | - | TRBV4-3 | - | CASSQEPGYGYTF | TGCGCCAGCAGCCAAGAGCCAGGATATGGCTACACCTTC
TRBJ2-2 | 12 | - | TRBV29-1 | - | CSAEPNTGELFF | TGCAGCGCCGAACCGAACACCGGGGAGCTGTTTTTT
TRBJ2-1 | 16 | TRBD2 | TRBV15 | - | CATSKTLAGGSNEQFF | TGTGCCACCAGCAAAACACTAGCGGGAGGTTCAAATGAGCAGTTCTTC
TRBJ2-7 | 15 | - | TRBV5-4 | - | CASSLEQRQTHEQYF | TGTGCCAGCAGCTTGGAGCAGCGGCAGACCCACGAGCAGTACTTC
TRBJ1-2 | 13 | TRBD1 | TRBV10-3 | - | CATDGGTGHGYTF | TGTGCCACCGATGGGGGGACAGGGCATGGCTACACCTTC
TRBJ2-1 | 13 | - | TRBV11-3 | - | CASSLVSGREQFF | TGTGCCAGCAGCTTAGTTTCCGGGCGAGAGCAGTTCTTC
TRBJ2-1 | 12 | - | TRBV6-6 | - | CASSYRGVEQFF | TGTGCCAGCAGTTACAGGGGCGTTGAGCAGTTCTTC
TRBJ1-3 | 14 | - | TRBV12-5 | - | CASGLSGTGNTIYF | TGTGCTAGTGGTTTGTCAGGGACCGGAAACACCATATATTTT
TRBJ2-7 | 13 | TRBD1 | TRBV27 | - | CATSGTGVYEQYF | TGTGCCACCTCCGGGACAGGGGTATACGAGCAGTACTTC
TRBJ2-2 | 14 | - | TRBV9 | - | CASEGPANTGELFF | TGTGCCAGTGAGGGCCCGGCGAACACCGGGGAGCTGTTTTTT
TRBJ2-1 | 16 | TRBD2 | TRBV5-1 | - | CASSLHSGGTYNEQFF | TGCGCCAGCAGCTTACATAGCGGGGGCACCTACAATGAGCAGTTCTTC
TRBJ2-7 | 15 | - | TRBV6-6 | - | CASSGGGELTYEQYF | TGTGCCAGCAGTGGTGGCGGGGAACTTACCTACGAGCAGTACTTC
TRBJ2-5 | 18 | - | TRBV11-1 | - | CASSSPQGLFGFEETQYF | TGTGCCAGCAGCTCACCACAGGGTCTCTTCGGGTTTGAGGAGACCCAGTACTTC
TRBJ2-7 | 15 | TRBD2 | TRBV4-3 | - | CASSLGPGGAYEQYF | TGCGCCAGCAGCCTCGGACCGGGGGGTGCCTACGAGCAGTACTTC
TRBJ1-3 | 15 | TRBD1 | TRBV7-8 | few | CASSPDRGSGNTIYF | TGTGCCAGCAGCCCGGACAGGGGCTCTGGAAACACCATATATTTT
TRBJ2-3 | 20 | TRBD2 | TRBV18 | - | CASSPTSSGRALSSTDTQYF | TGTGCCAGCTCACCCACCTCTAGCGGGAGGGCCTTGAGTAGCACAGATACGCAGTATTTT
TRBJ2-5 | 14 | - | TRBV5-8 | - | CASSWWVRRETQYF | TGTGCCAGCAGTTGGTGGGTCCGGAGGGAGACCCAGTACTTC
TRBJ2-5 | 12 | - | TRBV6-6 | - | CASSYGPETQYF | TGTGCCAGCAGTTATGGGCCGGAGACCCAGTACTTC
TRBJ2-2 | 17 | - | TRBV6-4 | - | CASSDPPEQSNTGELFF | TGTGCCAGCAGTGACCCCCCCGAACAGTCGAACACCGGGGAGCTGTTTTTT
TRBJ2-2 | 15 | TRBD1 | TRBV6-1 | - | CASILRQGVTGELFF | TGTGCCAGCATACTTAGACAGGGCGTGACCGGGGAGCTGTTTTTT
TRBJ2-7 | 14 | TRBD2 | TRBV9 | - | CASSGSGGNYEQYF | TGTGCCAGCAGCGGAAGCGGGGGTAACTACGAGCAGTACTTC
TRBJ1-2 | 15 | TRBD1 | TRBV6-5 | - | CASSRDRGIFDGYTF | TGTGCCAGCAGTAGGGACAGGGGAATTTTCGATGGCTACACCTTC
TRBJ1-2 | 14 | - | TRBV27 | - | CASSLLGRRSGYTF | TGTGCCAGCAGTTTACTAGGGAGGAGGAGTGGCTACACCTTC
TRBJ2-1 | 15 | - | TRBV19 | - | CASTKEGSGYNEQFF | TGTGCCAGTACCAAGGAGGGTAGCGGTTACAATGAGCAGTTCTTC
TRBJ1-2 | 18 | TRBD1 | TRBV10-3 | - | CAITSGGTGGRGGYGYTF | TGTGCCATCACGTCTGGAGGGACAGGGGGCAGGGGTGGCTATGGCTACACCTTC
TRBJ2-5 | 16 | TRBD2 | TRBV11-1 | - | CASSLATSGSLKTQYF | TGTGCCAGCAGCTTAGCAACTAGCGGGAGTCTTAAGACCCAGTACTTC
TRBJ2-2 | 15 | - | TRBV28 | - | CASSSGGVGPGELFF | TGTGCCAGCAGTTCGGGGGGCGTAGGACCCGGGGAGCTGTTTTTT
TRBJ2-2 | 16 | TRBD2 | TRBV5-6 | - | CASSLVAGGNTGELFF | TGTGCCAGCAGCTTGGTGGCGGGGGGGAACACCGGGGAGCTGTTTTTT
TRBJ1-2 | 15 | - | TRBV6-1 | - | CATREQGRRGYGYTF | TGTGCCACCAGGGAACAGGGACGGAGGGGCTATGGCTACACCTTC
TRBJ2-5 | 14 | - | TRBV18 | - | CASRVGLTQETQYF | TGTGCCAGCCGCGTAGGACTGACTCAAGAGACCCAGTACTTC
TRBJ2-1 | 15 | TRBD2 | TRBV11-3 | - | CASSNIAGGVNEQFF | TGTGCCAGCAGTAATATAGCGGGGGGCGTCAATGAGCAGTTCTTC
TRBJ1-3 | 14 | - | TRBV7-9 | - | CASRDRISGNTIYF | TGTGCCAGCAGAGACCGGATCTCTGGAAACACCATATATTTT
TRBJ1-4 | 17 | - | TRBV21-1 | - | CASSKAKGPSTNEKLFF | TGTGCCAGCAGCAAAGCCAAGGGTCCCAGCACTAATGAAAAACTGTTTTTT
TRBJ1-3 | 13 | - | TRBV30 | few | CAWTGVSGNTIYF | TGTGCCTGGACGGGGGTCTCTGGAAACACCATATATTTT
TRBJ2-1 | 14 | TRBD1 | TRBV6-5 | few | CASRMDRAIDEQFF | TGTGCCAGCAGAATGGACAGGGCTATAGATGAGCAGTTCTTC
TRBJ1-1 | 13 | TRBD1 | TRBV29-1 | - | CSVTGQVYTEAFF | TGCAGCGTCACGGGACAGGTGTACACTGAAGCTTTCTTT